Below, one T cell receptor (beta chain) is given with its context. Sequenced by immunoSEQ multiplex PCR; TCRdb stores in-frame clones only, minus some. The sample consists of about 88,000 clones, around 85% of them appearing once. This specimen comes from a study of blood T cell repertoires in COVID-19. For the study at large: Whether acute or convalescent, the COVID-19 samples came from the United States, Italy and Spain.

V was clipped by 1 base and J by 4 bases, with 6 bases between them. Germline V gene sequence: CDR1 LGHDT, CDR2 YNNKEL (reference sequence). This CDR3 has 13 residues. The chain joins TRBV3-1 (or the pseudogene TRBV3-2) to TRBJ2-3; tentatively, D is TRBD2 (6 bases). Sequenced: peripheral blood. The clonotype comes from a woman aged 70-85 years with acute or convalescent COVID-19. The DNA for the CDR3 is TGTGCCAGCAGCCAAGGGGGGGCAGATACGCAGTATTTT. Its translation: CASSQGGADTQYF.